The 11 T cell receptor beta chains presented below share a single source sample, sequenced in a study of cytomegalovirus exposure and HLA in healthy donors. Assay used: immunoSEQ multiplex PCR; TCRdb lists only in-frame clones, some missing. The sample yields 150,000 or so clones, around nine tenths seen once. Sequencing was done on a sample of PBMCs. The receptors come from a young man in good health and CMV-seropositive.

The chain carries TRBV6-5 and TRBJ2-7; 13 bases line up with TRBD2. Per germline, CDR1 MNHEY and CDR2 SVGAGI. V lost 5 bases to trimming and J lost 6 bases; unmatched junction nucleotides: 7. The CDR3 is 15 amino acids. The CDR3 bases are TGTGCCAGCAGTCCCGGGACTAGCGGGACGAGCGAGCAGTACTTC. This codes for CASSPGTSGTSEQYF.

The rearrangement links TRBV19 to TRBJ2-2; TRBD2 is a possible D gene (7 bases). Germline CDR1 and CDR2: LNHDA and SQIVND (reference sequence). V lost 6 bases to trimming and J lost 6 bases, with 17 bases between them. The CDR3 runs to 15 residues. The CDR3 region is CASSPSGGPSGELFF. For the CDR3, the DNA is TGTGCCAGTAGCCCCTCCGGGGGGCCTTCCGGGGAGCTGTTTTTT. The whole variable domain, filled in from reference TRBV19 and TRBJ2-2, reads DGGITQSPKYLFRKEGQNVTLSCEQNLNHDAMYWYRQDPGQGLRLIYYSQIVNDFQKGDIAEGYSVSREKKESFPLTVTSAQKNPTAFYLCASSPSGGPSGELFFGEGSRLTVL.

This clone was observed once. The chain has TRBV7-9 and TRBJ2-1; 8 bases align to TRBD1. The germline V gene has CDR1 SEHNR and CDR2 FQNEAQ (reference sequence). This CDR3 is 14 amino acids long. The V gene end was trimmed by 5 bases and the J gene end by 6 bases; junction bases not matched to a gene: 6. This CDR3 is CASSTWTGLNEQFF. In DNA form, the CDR3 reads TGTGCCAGCAGCACTTGGACAGGGCTCAATGAGCAGTTCTTC.

This clone showed up just once. This chain uses TRBV11-3 with TRBJ2-1; D uncertain. The CDR3 runs 15 residues. Trimming cost V 1 base and J 0 bases, with 7 bases left between them. Per the germline V gene, CDR1 is SGHNT and CDR2 is YENEEA. CDR3 DNA sequence: TGTGCCAGCAGCTTAGGCGGCGACTCCTACAATGAGCAGTTCTTC. The encoded protein is CASSLGGDSYNEQFF.

The J gene is TRBJ2-3, the V gene TRBV18; a weak D match, TRBD1 (6 bases). The germline V gene has CDR1 KGHSH and CDR2 LQKENI. The CDR3 spans 17 residues. The V end lost 2 bases, the J end lost 2 bases, and 17 bases lay between the germline ends. The CDR3 DNA reads TGTGCCAGCTCACCAAGGAGACAGGACCGTTCCACAGATACGCAGTATTTT. It encodes CASSPRRQDRSTDTQYF.

A single count supports this clone. In the same sample, other DNA sequences code for this CDR3. The V and J genes are TRBV5-1 and TRBJ2-7; the match to TRBD1 covers 7 bases. Unmatched junction bases numbered 1, after V lost 2 bases and J lost 2 bases. Per germline, CDR1 SGHRS and CDR2 YFSETQ. This CDR3 spans 13 amino acids. This CDR3 reads CASSFTGAYEQYF. CDR3 sequence (DNA): TGCGCCAGCAGCTTTACAGGGGCCTACGAGCAGTACTTC.

The chain employs TRBV6-6 and TRBJ2-7; TRBD1 agrees at 7 bases. This CDR3 is built from 14 residues. CDR1 is MNHNY, CDR2 SVGAGI, per germline (reference sequence). After removal of 7 bases from V and 6 bases from J, the junction contained 12 bases not matched to a gene. The CDR3 protein is CASTYSDRAGEQYF. The CDR3 DNA follows: TGTGCCAGCACCTACTCCGACAGGGCAGGCGAGCAGTACTTC.

V and J are TRBV5-5 and TRBJ2-7, with 8 bases identical to TRBD1. Germline assignment: CDR1 SGHKS and CDR2 YYEKEE (reference sequence). With 6 bases clipped from V and 3 bases from J, the junction kept 8 bases outside the gene matches. CDR3 length: 14 residues. This CDR3 reads CASTPRTGNYEQYF. The CDR3 nucleotides read TGTGCCAGCACCCCGAGGACAGGGAACTACGAGCAGTACTTC.

V and J are TRBV7-9 and TRBJ2-5, with D possibly TRBD1 on 6 matching bases. The CDR3 runs to 14 residues. V was cut by 2 bases and J by 5 bases, with 12 bases left in between. CDR1 is SEHNR, CDR2 FQNEAQ, per germline (reference sequence). Here the CDR3 reads CASSLTGYRETQYF. CDR3 coding DNA: TGTGCCAGCAGCTTAACAGGGTATCGGGAGACCCAGTACTTC. Filled out from reference TRBV7-9 and TRBJ2-5, the complete variable domain reads DTGVSQNPRHKITKRGQNVTFRCDPISEHNRLYWYRQTLGQGPEFLTYFQNEAQLEKSRLLSDRFSAERPKGSFSTLEIQRTEQGDSAMYLCASSLTGYRETQYFGPGTRLLVL.

This clone was seen just once. The chain links TRBV5-3 to TRBJ2-7; D perhaps matches TRBD2 (5 bases). TRBV5-3 is identified as an open reading frame with a role that is uncertain. The CDR3 has 12 residues. The V and J ends lost 10 bases and 2 bases respectively, with 13 bases between them. The CDR3 is CASRRSPYEQYF. CDR3 coding DNA: TGTGCCTCTCGGAGGAGTCCCTACGAGCAGTACTTC.

The chain joins TRBV11-3 to TRBJ2-6, with TRBD1 identical over 9 bases. The J segment lost 10 bases and the V segment lost 5 bases, leaving 3 bases of the junction unmatched. Per the germline V gene, CDR1 is SGHNT and CDR2 is YENEEA. The CDR3 length is 13 residues. CDR3 sequence reads: CASSDRGGNVLTF. CDR3 sequence (DNA): TGTGCCAGCAGCGACAGGGGGGGTAACGTCCTGACTTTC. Full variable domain (outside the CDR3, taken from reference TRBV11-3 and TRBJ2-6): EAGVVQSPRYKIIEKKQPVAFWCNPISGHNTLYWYLQNLGQGPELLIRYENEEAVDDSQLPKDRFSAERLKGVDSTLKIQPAELGDSAVYLCASSDRGGNVLTFGAGSRLTVL.